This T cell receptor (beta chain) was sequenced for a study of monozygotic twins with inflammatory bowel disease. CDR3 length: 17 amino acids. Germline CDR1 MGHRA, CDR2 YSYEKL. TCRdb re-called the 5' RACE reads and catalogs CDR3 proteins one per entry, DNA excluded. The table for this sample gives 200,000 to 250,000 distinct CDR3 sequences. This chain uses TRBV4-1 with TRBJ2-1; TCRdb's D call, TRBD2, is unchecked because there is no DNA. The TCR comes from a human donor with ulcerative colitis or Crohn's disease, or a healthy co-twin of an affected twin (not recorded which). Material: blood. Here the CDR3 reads CASSLTLISGGAYEQFF.